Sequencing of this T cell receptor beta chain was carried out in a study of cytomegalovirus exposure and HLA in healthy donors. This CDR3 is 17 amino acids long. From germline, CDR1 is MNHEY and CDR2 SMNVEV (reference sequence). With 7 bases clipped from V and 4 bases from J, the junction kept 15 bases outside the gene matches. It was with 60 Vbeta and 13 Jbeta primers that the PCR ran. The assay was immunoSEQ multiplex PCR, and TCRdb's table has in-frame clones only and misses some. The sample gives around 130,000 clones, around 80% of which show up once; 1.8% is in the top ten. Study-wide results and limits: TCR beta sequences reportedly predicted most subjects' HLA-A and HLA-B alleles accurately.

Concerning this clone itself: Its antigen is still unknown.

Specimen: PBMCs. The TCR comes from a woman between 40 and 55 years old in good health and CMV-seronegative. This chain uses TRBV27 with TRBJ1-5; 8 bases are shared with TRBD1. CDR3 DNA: TGTGCCAGCACGCCAAGATTTGGGCAGGGGGCAAATCAGCCCCAGCATTTT. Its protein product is CASTPRFGQGANQPQHF.